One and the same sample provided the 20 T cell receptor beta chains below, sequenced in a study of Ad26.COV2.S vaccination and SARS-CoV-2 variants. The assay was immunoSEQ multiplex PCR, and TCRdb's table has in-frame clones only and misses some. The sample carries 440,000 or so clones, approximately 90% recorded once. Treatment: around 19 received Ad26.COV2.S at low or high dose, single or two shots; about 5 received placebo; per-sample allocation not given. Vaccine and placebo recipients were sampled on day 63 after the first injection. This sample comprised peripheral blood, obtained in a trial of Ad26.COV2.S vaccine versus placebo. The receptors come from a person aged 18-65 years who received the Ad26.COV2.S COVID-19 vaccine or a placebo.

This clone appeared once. As DNA, the CDR3 is TGTGCCAGCAGTTACGGCCCGCGGGCGGCAGATACGCAGTATTTT. It translates to CASSYGPRAADTQYF. J is TRBJ2-3 and V is TRBV6-2 or TRBV6-3; TRBD2 might be the D (5 bases). This CDR3 has 15 residues. Germline CDR1 is MNHEY and CDR2 is SVGEGT. V was shortened by 2 bases and J by 4 bases, with 13 bases between the two germline ends.

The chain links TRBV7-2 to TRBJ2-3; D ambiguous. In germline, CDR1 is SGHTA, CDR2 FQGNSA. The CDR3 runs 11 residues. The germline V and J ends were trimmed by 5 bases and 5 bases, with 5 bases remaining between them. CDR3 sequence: CASSRRDTQYF. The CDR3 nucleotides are TGTGCCAGCAGCAGAAGAGATACGCAGTATTTT.

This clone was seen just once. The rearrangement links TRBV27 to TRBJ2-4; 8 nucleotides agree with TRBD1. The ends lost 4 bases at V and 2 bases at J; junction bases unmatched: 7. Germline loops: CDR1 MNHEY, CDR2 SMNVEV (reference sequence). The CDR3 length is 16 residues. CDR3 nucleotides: TGTGCCAGCAGTTATCGGACAGGGCTGACCAAAAACATTCAGTACTTC. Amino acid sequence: CASSYRTGLTKNIQYF.

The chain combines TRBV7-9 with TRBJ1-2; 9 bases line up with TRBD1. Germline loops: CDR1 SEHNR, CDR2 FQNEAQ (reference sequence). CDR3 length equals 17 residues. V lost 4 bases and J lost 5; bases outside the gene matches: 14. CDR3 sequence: CASSSILGEDRGYGYTF. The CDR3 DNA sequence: TGTGCCAGCAGCTCCATCCTGGGCGAGGACAGGGGTTATGGCTACACCTTC.

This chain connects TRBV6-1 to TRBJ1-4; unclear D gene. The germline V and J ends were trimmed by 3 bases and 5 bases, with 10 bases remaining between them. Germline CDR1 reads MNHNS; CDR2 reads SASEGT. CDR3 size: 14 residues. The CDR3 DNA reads TGTGCCAGCAGTGAGGTGCGGAAAAATGAAAAACTGTTTTTT. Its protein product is CASSEVRKNEKLFF.

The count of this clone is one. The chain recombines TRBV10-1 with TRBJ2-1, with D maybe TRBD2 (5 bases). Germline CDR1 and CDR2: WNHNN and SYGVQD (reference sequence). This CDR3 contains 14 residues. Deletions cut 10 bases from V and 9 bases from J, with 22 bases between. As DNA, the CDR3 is TGCGCCACCCCCCAGACTAAGAAGTTGGGTGAGCAGTTCTTC. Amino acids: CATPQTKKLGEQFF.

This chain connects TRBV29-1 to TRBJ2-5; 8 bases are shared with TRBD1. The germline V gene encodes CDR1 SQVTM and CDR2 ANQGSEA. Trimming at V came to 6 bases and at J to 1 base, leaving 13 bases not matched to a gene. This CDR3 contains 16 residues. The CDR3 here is CSVGSPGQDFQETQYF. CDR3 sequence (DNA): TGCAGCGTCGGATCTCCGGGACAGGATTTCCAAGAGACCCAGTACTTC.

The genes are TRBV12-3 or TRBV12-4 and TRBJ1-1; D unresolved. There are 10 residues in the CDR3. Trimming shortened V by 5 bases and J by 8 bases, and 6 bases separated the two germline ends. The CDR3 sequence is CASSIEEAFF. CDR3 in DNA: TGTGCCAGCAGTATAGAGGAAGCTTTCTTT.

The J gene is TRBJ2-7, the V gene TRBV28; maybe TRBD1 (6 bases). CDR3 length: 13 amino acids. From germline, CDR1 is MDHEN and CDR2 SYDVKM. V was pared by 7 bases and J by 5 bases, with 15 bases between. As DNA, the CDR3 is TGTGCCAGCACTCGGACAGCTCCTAACGAGCAGTACTTC. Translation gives CASTRTAPNEQYF.

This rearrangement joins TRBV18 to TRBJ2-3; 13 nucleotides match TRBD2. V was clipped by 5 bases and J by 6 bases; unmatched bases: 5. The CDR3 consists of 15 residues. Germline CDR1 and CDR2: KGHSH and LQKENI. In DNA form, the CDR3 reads TGTGCCAGCTCAGCTGGGACTAGCGGGGCGGATACGCAGTATTTT. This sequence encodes CASSAGTSGADTQYF.

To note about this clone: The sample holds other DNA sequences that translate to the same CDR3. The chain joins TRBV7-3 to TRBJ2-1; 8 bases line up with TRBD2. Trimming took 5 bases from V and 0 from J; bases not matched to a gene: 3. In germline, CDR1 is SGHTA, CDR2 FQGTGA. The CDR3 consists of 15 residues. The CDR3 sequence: CASSPSGSSYNEQFF. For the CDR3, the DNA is TGTGCCAGCAGCCCGAGCGGGAGCTCCTACAATGAGCAGTTCTTC.

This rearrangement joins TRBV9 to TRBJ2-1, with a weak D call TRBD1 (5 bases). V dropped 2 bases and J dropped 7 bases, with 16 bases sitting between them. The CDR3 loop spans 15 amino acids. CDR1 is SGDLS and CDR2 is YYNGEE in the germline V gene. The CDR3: CASSVTVDLGNEQFF. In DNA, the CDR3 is TGTGCCAGCAGCGTGACAGTGGATTTGGGGAATGAGCAGTTCTTC.

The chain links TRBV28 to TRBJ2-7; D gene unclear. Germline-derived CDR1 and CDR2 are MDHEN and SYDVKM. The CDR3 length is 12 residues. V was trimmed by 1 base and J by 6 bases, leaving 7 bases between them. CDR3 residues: CASSLLVGEQYF. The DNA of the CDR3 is TGTGCCAGCAGTTTATTAGTCGGCGAGCAGTACTTC.

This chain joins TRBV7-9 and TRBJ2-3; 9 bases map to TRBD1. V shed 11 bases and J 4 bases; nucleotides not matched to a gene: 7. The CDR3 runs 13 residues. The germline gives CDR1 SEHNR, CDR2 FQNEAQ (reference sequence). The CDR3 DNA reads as TGTGCCTGCCGGGACAGGGCCGCAGATACGCAGTATTTT. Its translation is CACRDRAADTQYF. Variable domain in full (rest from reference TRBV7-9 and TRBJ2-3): DTGVSQNPRHKITKRGQNVTFRCDPISEHNRLYWYRQTLGQGPEFLTYFQNEAQLEKSRLLSDRFSAERPKGSFSTLEIQRTEQGDSAMYLCACRDRAADTQYFGPGTRLTVL.

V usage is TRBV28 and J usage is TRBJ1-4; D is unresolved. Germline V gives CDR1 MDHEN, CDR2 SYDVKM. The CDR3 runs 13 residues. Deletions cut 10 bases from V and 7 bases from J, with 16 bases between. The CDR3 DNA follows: TGTGCCACCCAGGATTTGAGGCTTGAAAAACTGTTTTTT. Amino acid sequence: CATQDLRLEKLFF.

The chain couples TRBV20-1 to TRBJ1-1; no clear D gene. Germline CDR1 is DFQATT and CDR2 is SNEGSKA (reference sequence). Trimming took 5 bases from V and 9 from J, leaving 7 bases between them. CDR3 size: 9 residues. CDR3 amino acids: CSAQMQAFF. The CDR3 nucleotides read TGCAGTGCTCAAATGCAAGCTTTCTTT.

The CDR3 here is CASTLGPIEYGYTF. CDR3 in DNA: TGTGCCAGCACTCTAGGACCGATCGAATATGGCTACACCTTC. The chain couples TRBV6-5 to TRBJ1-2; D unclear. Looked up from germline, CDR1 is MNHEY and CDR2 is SVGAGI. There are 14 residues in the CDR3. The V end lost 7 bases, the J end lost 5 bases, and 17 bases lay between the germline ends.

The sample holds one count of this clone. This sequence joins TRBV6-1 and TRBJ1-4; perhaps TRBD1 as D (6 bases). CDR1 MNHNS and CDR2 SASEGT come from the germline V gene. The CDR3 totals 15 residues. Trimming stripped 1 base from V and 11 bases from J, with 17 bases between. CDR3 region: CASSEDGGPVRKLFF. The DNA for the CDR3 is TGTGCCAGCAGTGAAGACGGGGGGCCGGTGCGGAAACTGTTTTTT.

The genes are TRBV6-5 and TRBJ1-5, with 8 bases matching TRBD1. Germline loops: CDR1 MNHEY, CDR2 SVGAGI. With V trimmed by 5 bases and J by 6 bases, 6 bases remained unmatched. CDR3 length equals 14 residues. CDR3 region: CASSPQGAGQPQHF. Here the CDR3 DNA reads TGTGCCAGCAGTCCGCAGGGGGCTGGTCAGCCCCAGCATTTT.

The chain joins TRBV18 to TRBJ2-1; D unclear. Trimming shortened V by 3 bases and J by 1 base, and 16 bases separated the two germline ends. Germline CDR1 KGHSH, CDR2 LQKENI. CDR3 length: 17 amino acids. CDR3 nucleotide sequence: TGTGCCAGCTCACCGCTATCGACTGGAGAGTCCTACAATGAGCAGTTCTTC. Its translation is CASSPLSTGESYNEQFF.